These T cell receptor beta chains were read from a single sample in a study of T cell responses to AZD1222 COVID-19 vaccine. Assay used: immunoSEQ multiplex PCR; TCRdb lists only in-frame clones, some missing. The sample contains about 140,000 clones, 89% of which appear only once. The sample was peripheral blood, taken on day 0 of AZD1222 vaccination. These receptors were taken from an adult in good health. Both conserved end residues are part of each CDR3. Fields, in order: clone size, J gene, V gene, D gene, CDR3 DNA, CDR3 protein. A D gene is named only where the DNA matches it firmly. Expanded clones get a size class; other rows say once, few or many, or leave the size out.

clone_size: NA
j_call: TRBJ2-7
v_call: TRBV7-9
d_call: NA
cdr3_nt: TGTGCCAGCAGCTCCGAAACCAGACTCTACGAGCAGTACTTC
cdr3_aa: CASSSETRLYEQYF

clone_size: NA
j_call: TRBJ2-2
v_call: TRBV28
d_call: NA
cdr3_nt: TGTGCCAGCAGTTTAACTCCACCGGAGCTGTTTTTT
cdr3_aa: CASSLTPPELFF

clone_size: NA
j_call: TRBJ1-4
v_call: TRBV7-9
d_call: TRBD1
cdr3_nt: TGTGCCAGCAGCACCAGGACAGGGGATAATGAAAAACTGTTTTTT
cdr3_aa: CASSTRTGDNEKLFF

clone_size: once
j_call: TRBJ1-1
v_call: TRBV5-1
d_call: NA
cdr3_nt: TGCGCCAGCAGCTTGAGCGGATACACTGAAGCTTTCTTT
cdr3_aa: CASSLSGYTEAFF

clone_size: few
j_call: TRBJ2-1
v_call: TRBV5-1
d_call: TRBD2
cdr3_nt: TGCGCCAGCAGCTTGCCCGATGGGACTAGCGGTGACTACAATGAGCAGTTCTTC
cdr3_aa: CASSLPDGTSGDYNEQFF

clone_size: NA
j_call: TRBJ2-7
v_call: TRBV5-6
d_call: TRBD2
cdr3_nt: TGTGCCAGCAGCTTGGATTACCGACTAGCGACCTACGAGCAGTACTTC
cdr3_aa: CASSLDYRLATYEQYF

clone_size: few
j_call: TRBJ2-5
v_call: TRBV7-2
d_call: NA
cdr3_nt: TGTGCCAGCAGCTTAGGCGGGGGCCCCCAAGAGACCCAGTACTTC
cdr3_aa: CASSLGGGPQETQYF

clone_size: NA
j_call: TRBJ1-1
v_call: TRBV6-1
d_call: NA
cdr3_nt: TGTGCCAGCAGTGAACAGACAGTGAACACTGAAGCTTTCTTT
cdr3_aa: CASSEQTVNTEAFF

clone_size: NA
j_call: TRBJ1-4
v_call: TRBV3-1/TRBV3-2
d_call: NA
cdr3_nt: TGTGCCAGCAGCCAAGGTATTGGGACTAATGAAAAACTGTTTTTT
cdr3_aa: CASSQGIGTNEKLFF

clone_size: NA
j_call: TRBJ1-1
v_call: TRBV5-6
d_call: NA
cdr3_nt: TGTGCCAGCAGCTTGGCTCCAGGGAGGAACACTGAAGCTTTCTTT
cdr3_aa: CASSLAPGRNTEAFF

clone_size: NA
j_call: TRBJ1-4
v_call: TRBV5-1
d_call: NA
cdr3_nt: TGCGCCAGCAGCTTGGATGGACGGCAGCCTACAACTAATGAAAAACTGTTTTTT
cdr3_aa: CASSLDGRQPTTNEKLFF

clone_size: NA
j_call: TRBJ1-2
v_call: TRBV18
d_call: NA
cdr3_nt: TGTGCCAGCTCATCAGGGGTCCTCTATGGCTACACCTTC
cdr3_aa: CASSSGVLYGYTF

clone_size: NA
j_call: TRBJ1-4
v_call: TRBV5-1
d_call: NA
cdr3_nt: TGCGCCAGCAGCTCTAAGCCTGCAACTAATGAAAAACTGTTTTTT
cdr3_aa: CASSSKPATNEKLFF

clone_size: NA
j_call: TRBJ1-3
v_call: TRBV4-2
d_call: NA
cdr3_nt: TGTGCCAGCAGCCAAGTCGGAGGAAACACCATATATTTT
cdr3_aa: CASSQVGGNTIYF

clone_size: NA
j_call: TRBJ1-1
v_call: TRBV28
d_call: TRBD1
cdr3_nt: TGTGCCAGCAGGGCAGGGGGGGGTCGGAACACTGAAGCTTTCTTT
cdr3_aa: CASRAGGGRNTEAFF

clone_size: NA
j_call: TRBJ1-3
v_call: TRBV5-6
d_call: TRBD1
cdr3_nt: TGTGCCAGCAGCCTTTGGGACAGGGCGACTGGAAACACCATATATTTT
cdr3_aa: CASSLWDRATGNTIYF

clone_size: NA
j_call: TRBJ1-1
v_call: TRBV29-1
d_call: NA
cdr3_nt: TGCAGCGTTGAATTGGTACACCTGAACACTGAAGCTTTCTTT
cdr3_aa: CSVELVHLNTEAFF

clone_size: NA
j_call: TRBJ1-5
v_call: TRBV27
d_call: TRBD1
cdr3_nt: TGTGCCAGCAGTTCCCGGGACAGGGTGTCTCAGCCCCAGCATTTT
cdr3_aa: CASSSRDRVSQPQHF

clone_size: NA
j_call: TRBJ2-7
v_call: TRBV6-5
d_call: NA
cdr3_nt: TGTGCCAGCAGTTACCGGCAGACCGTTTCCTACGAGCAGTACTTC
cdr3_aa: CASSYRQTVSYEQYF

clone_size: NA
j_call: TRBJ2-5
v_call: TRBV28
d_call: TRBD2
cdr3_nt: TGTGCCAGCAGTCGCGCGGGGGAGATGGGGACCCAGTACTTC
cdr3_aa: CASSRAGEMGTQYF

clone_size: NA
j_call: TRBJ1-1
v_call: TRBV19
d_call: NA
cdr3_nt: TGTGCCAGTAGTCAATCAACTGCAGGGACTGAAGCTTTCTTT
cdr3_aa: CASSQSTAGTEAFF

clone_size: NA
j_call: TRBJ2-3
v_call: TRBV19
d_call: NA
cdr3_nt: TGTGCCAGTAGTATATCGTGGGCTGAGGATACGCAGTATTTT
cdr3_aa: CASSISWAEDTQYF

clone_size: NA
j_call: TRBJ1-1
v_call: TRBV3-1/TRBV3-2
d_call: TRBD1
cdr3_nt: TGTGCCAGCAGCCCCATTTCCCCGGACAGGGGGCTTGGGAACACTGAAGCTTTCTTT
cdr3_aa: CASSPISPDRGLGNTEAFF

clone_size: NA
j_call: TRBJ2-7
v_call: TRBV10-2
d_call: NA
cdr3_nt: TGCGCCAGCAGGGCAGGGGCCCAAGAGCAGTACTTC
cdr3_aa: CASRAGAQEQYF